Below are 4 T cell receptor beta chains sequenced from a single sample in a study of T-cell memory formation after mild COVID-19. TCRdb reprocessed the 5' RACE reads with MiXCR, giving one entry per CDR3 protein. The sample carries over 45,000 distinct CDR3 sequences, approximately 9% recorded once. The source material was PBMCs or a T cell subset sorted from them (not recorded which). These receptor sequences come from an adult woman who had mild COVID-19 (a few samples of this study predate the infection). Cell type and time point are not known.

The chain links TRBV5-1 to TRBJ2-1, with 13 bases identical to TRBD2. Per the germline V gene, CDR1 is SGHRS and CDR2 is YFSETQ. V was pared by 0 bases and J by 9 bases, with 9 bases of the junction left unmatched. This CDR3 contains 17 residues. The CDR3 sequence is CASSLDSWTSGSLEQFF. The CDR3 nucleotides are TGCGCCAGCAGCTTGGACTCTTGGACTAGCGGGAGTCTTGAGCAGTTCTTC.

This clonotype was recorded a few times. CDR3 region: CASSPITGSHYGYTF. CDR3 nucleotide sequence: TGTGCCAGCAGCCCGATCACGGGATCCCACTATGGCTACACCTTC. The chain links TRBV14 to TRBJ1-2; D ambiguous. Trimming stripped 4 bases from V and 3 bases from J, with 15 bases between. CDR3 length: 15 residues. From germline, CDR1 is SGHDN and CDR2 FVKESK.

This clonotype was observed many times. The J gene is TRBJ2-5, the V gene TRBV20-1, with TRBD1 identical over 8 bases. V lost 6 bases, J lost 3 bases, and 6 bases stayed unmatched. Per germline, CDR1 DFQATT and CDR2 SNEGSKA (reference sequence). The CDR3 runs to 13 residues. CDR3 nucleotide sequence: TGCAGTGCCCCCCTGACAGGGGAAGAGACCCAGTACTTC. Amino acids: CSAPLTGEETQYF.

V and J are TRBV27 and TRBJ1-1; unclear D gene. V was cut by 3 bases and J by 6 bases, with 11 bases left in between. The CDR3 contains 13 residues. The germline V gene has CDR1 MNHEY and CDR2 SMNVEV (reference sequence). For the CDR3, the DNA is TGTGCCAGCAGTTTGAGGGTGGGGTCTGAAGCTTTCTTT. This translates into CASSLRVGSEAFF.